This T cell receptor beta chain was sequenced for a study of shared clonotypes between healthy human individuals. Whole-study results and caveats: Blood was the sole source, and tissue repertoires probably differ. Generation of non-shared clonotypes was less probable than generation of clonotypes shared by all four donors.

Original processing notes: ImmunoSEQ yielded junction-only sequences lacking quality scores, so filtering differed. Data came from immunoSEQ multiplex PCR; TCRdb stores just in-frame clones and leaves some out. The V and J calls and the clone size are those of that table, but D and trimming were determined from the DNA. The data hold 2 million to 3 million clones, with under 95% observed a single time. V lost 3 bases, J lost 0 bases, and 15 bases stayed unmatched. Looked up from germline, CDR1 is SGHRS and CDR2 is YFSETQ. The CDR3 is 18 amino acids. With regard to this clone: No antigen is known for it.

The rearrangement uses TRBV5-1 and TRBJ2-7, with 7 positions matching TRBD1. Material: naive CD4+ T cells from PBMCs. Indicated subset: CD45RA+ positively selected. This clonotype was obtained from a man between 18 and 35 years old in good health. Some clones in this sample may be carry-over from other donors' samples. The CDR3 sequence: CASSSLPVTGSHSYEQYF. The CDR3, as DNA: TGCGCCAGCAGCTCGCTACCCGTGACAGGGTCCCACTCCTACGAGCAGTACTTC.